The 32 T cell receptor beta chains in this list originate from one sample, sequenced in a study of blood T cell repertoires in COVID-19. Clones were read by immunoSEQ multiplex PCR, and TCRdb kept only the in-frame ones, dropping some. The sample records roughly 28,000 clones, about 91% being singletons. The specimen was peripheral blood. All receptors derive from a human donor with acute or convalescent COVID-19. The donor label of this sample is uncertain.

The chain is built from TRBV19 and TRBJ2-2; TRBD2 agrees at 8 bases. Per germline, CDR1 LNHDA and CDR2 SQIVND (reference sequence). This CDR3 is 14 amino acids long. Trimming took 4 bases from V and 5 from J; bases not matched to a gene: 3. The CDR3 nucleotides are TGTGCCAGTAGTACGGGAGGGCGTACCGGGGAGCTGTTTTTT. The encoded protein is CASSTGGRTGELFF.

This chain connects TRBV11-3 to TRBJ2-7, with 8 positions matching TRBD1. Germline trimming cut 5 bases from V and 3 bases from J; bases unmatched to any gene: 3. The CDR3 contains 13 residues. CDR1 and CDR2 (germline): SGHNT, YENEEA. As DNA, the CDR3 is TGTGCCAGCAGCGGTACAGGGGGCTACGAGCAGTACTTC. Translating gives CASSGTGGYEQYF.

This clone was observed once. This chain's CDR3 is CASSNGLAGGQETQYF. CDR3 coding DNA: TGTGCCAGCAGTAACGGTCTGGCGGGGGGGCAAGAGACCCAGTACTTC. The chain combines TRBV6-2 or TRBV6-3 with TRBJ2-5; 9 bases are a match to TRBD2. Per germline, CDR1 MNHEY and CDR2 SVGEGT. V dropped 5 bases and J dropped 2; count of bases not matched to a gene: 9. This CDR3 is built from 16 residues.

The chain joins TRBV11-3 to TRBJ2-1; 10 bases are shared with TRBD2. The CDR3 runs to 15 residues. J gave up 7 bases and V 5 bases, and 8 bases lay outside the gene matches. Germline values: CDR1 SGHNT, CDR2 YENEEA. Written as DNA, the CDR3 is TGTGCCAGCAGCCCAGCGGGAGGGTTGGGGAATGAGCAGTTCTTC. Translating it yields CASSPAGGLGNEQFF.

This clone was seen once. The chain carries TRBV28 and TRBJ1-4; D is unresolved. The CDR3 runs 14 residues. V was cut by 5 bases and J by 1 base, with 8 bases left in between. Germline V gives CDR1 MDHEN, CDR2 SYDVKM. The CDR3: CASSLPGTNEKLFF. CDR3 nucleotide sequence: TGTGCCAGCAGTCTCCCGGGAACTAATGAAAAACTGTTTTTT.

CDR3 nucleotide sequence: TGTGCCAGCAGTTTACGTCGGGGGGCGGGAGTGCAAGAGCAGTACTTC. This encodes CASSLRRGAGVQEQYF. The chain combines TRBV27 with TRBJ2-7; possibly TRBD2 for D (7 bases). V lost 2 bases and J lost 7, with 21 bases in between. Germline V gene data show CDR1 as MNHEY and CDR2 as SMNVEV (reference sequence). This CDR3 comprises 16 residues.

This chain connects TRBV2 to TRBJ1-2, with TRBD1 matching 7 bases. CDR1 and CDR2 from the germline V gene are SNHLY and FYNNEI. J was trimmed by 6 bases and V by 6 bases; bases with no gene match: 10. The CDR3 extends over 14 amino acids. The CDR3 DNA sequence: TGTGCCAGCAGCAAAATCACAGGGGTTGATGGCTACACCTTC. Translation: CASSKITGVDGYTF.

This chain uses TRBV29-1 with TRBJ2-3; 12 bases agree with TRBD2. V shed 3 bases and J 5 bases; nucleotides not matched to a gene: 6. The CDR3 extends over 15 amino acids. Germline V gene lookup returns CDR1 SQVTM and CDR2 ANQGSEA. This CDR3 is CSVEGLAGGKDTQYF. CDR3 DNA: TGCAGCGTTGAGGGTCTAGCGGGAGGGAAAGATACGCAGTATTTT.

The chain uses TRBV19 and TRBJ1-1; 8 bases fit TRBD1. There are 13 residues in the CDR3. CDR1 LNHDA and CDR2 SQIVND come from the germline V gene (reference sequence). Trimming cost V 1 base and J 10 bases; bases outside gene matches: 5. Here the CDR3 reads CASSIATGVVAFF. DNA for the CDR3: TGTGCCAGTAGTATAGCGACAGGGGTGGTAGCTTTCTTT. Filled out from reference TRBV19 and TRBJ1-1, the complete variable domain reads DGGITQSPKYLFRKEGQNVTLSCEQNLNHDAMYWYRQDPGQGLRLIYYSQIVNDFQKGDIAEGYSVSREKKESFPLTVTSAQKNPTAFYLCASSIATGVVAFFGQGTRLTVV.

This clone was observed a single time. This chain connects TRBV10-3 to TRBJ2-1, with 9 bases that match TRBD2. CDR1 is ENHRY, CDR2 SYGVKD, per germline. The CDR3 covers 14 residues. The trim removed 4 bases at V and 7 bases at J, leaving 5 bases unmatched. The CDR3 here is CAISGSGSGNEQFF. The CDR3 region has the DNA TGTGCCATCAGTGGTAGCGGGAGCGGTAATGAGCAGTTCTTC.

The CDR3 sequence is CASRGTGANEQYF. The CDR3 DNA follows: TGTGCCAGCAGGGGGACAGGGGCCAACGAGCAGTACTTC. The chain links TRBV12-3 or TRBV12-4 to TRBJ2-7, with 10 bases fitting TRBD1. Trimming at V came to 6 bases and at J to 5 bases, leaving 4 bases not matched to a gene. The CDR3 has 13 amino acids.

The rearrangement joins TRBV7-2 to TRBJ2-3; TRBD2 matches at 12 bases. The V gene end was trimmed by 5 bases and the J gene end by 2 bases; junction bases not matched to a gene: 5. The CDR3 totals 16 residues. Germline values: CDR1 SGHTA, CDR2 FQGNSA. The CDR3 DNA sequence: TGTGCCAGCAGCGACGGACTAGCGGGGACCACAGATACGCAGTATTTT. This sequence encodes CASSDGLAGTTDTQYF.

The sample holds a few counts of this clone. The chain uses TRBV7-2 and TRBJ2-1, with 9 bases fitting TRBD2. The CDR3 is 15 amino acids. Germline CDR1 and CDR2: SGHTA and FQGNSA. Trimming removed 5 bases from V and 7 bases from J; junction bases left unmatched: 9. The CDR3 sequence: CASSPHGGGVNEQFF. CDR3 DNA: TGTGCCAGCAGCCCCCATGGCGGGGGGGTGAATGAGCAGTTCTTC.

V is TRBV5-6 and J is TRBJ2-5; D is ambiguous. CDR1 is SGHDT and CDR2 is YYEEEE in the germline V gene. The CDR3 is made up of 14 amino acids. Trimming pared 4 bases from V and 1 base from J, leaving 11 bases between. The CDR3 DNA sequence: TGTGCCAGCAGCCGTGGGCAGGCCCAAGAGACCCAGTACTTC. Protein product: CASSRGQAQETQYF.

The chain links TRBV5-1 to TRBJ2-7; D possibly corresponds to TRBD2 (6 bases). The germline V gene has CDR1 SGHRS and CDR2 YFSETQ. The V and J ends lost 0 bases and 2 bases respectively, with 12 bases between them. This CDR3 region has 15 residues. CDR3 nucleotide sequence: TGCGCCAGCAGCTTGGCCTCGGGGGTTACCTACGAGCAGTACTTC. Its translation is CASSLASGVTYEQYF.

V and J are TRBV3-1 (or the pseudogene TRBV3-2) and TRBJ1-2; TRBD1 aligns across 7 bases. With V trimmed by 4 bases and J by 2 bases, 4 bases remained unmatched. The CDR3 runs to 14 residues. CDR1 LGHDT and CDR2 YNNKEL come from the germline V gene (reference sequence). CDR3 in amino acids: CASSRTGANYGYTF. The CDR3 bases are TGTGCCAGCAGCCGAACAGGGGCGAACTATGGCTACACCTTC.

The rearrangement joins TRBV5-1 to TRBJ2-7; 8 nucleotides line up with TRBD1. Germline V lookup: CDR1 SGHRS, CDR2 YFSETQ. The length of the CDR3 is 17 residues. Losses at the gene ends were 3 bases for V and 3 bases for J; bases not matched to a gene: 14. The CDR3 bases are TGCGCCAGCAGCTCTAAAAACCCGGGTACAGGGGGCTACGAGCAGTACGTC. It encodes CASSSKNPGTGGYEQYV.

J is TRBJ1-3 and V is TRBV28, with D tentatively TRBD1 (5 bases). Germline CDR1 reads MDHEN; CDR2 reads SYDVKM. The CDR3 extends over 15 amino acids. Trimming pared 5 bases from V and 0 bases from J, leaving 11 bases between. The CDR3 nucleotides are TGTGCCAGCAGTCCCGGGGGGATCTCTGGAAACACCATATATTTT. Translation: CASSPGGISGNTIYF.

This chain joins TRBV2 and TRBJ2-7; 8 positions agree with TRBD1. The V segment lost 4 bases and the J segment 5 bases; nucleotides outside the gene matches: 13. This CDR3 spans 16 amino acids. Germline CDR1 is SNHLY and CDR2 is FYNNEI. The CDR3 nucleotides read TGTGCCAGCAGTGTGGGGGTACAGGGGGGAGGCGACGAGCAGTACTTC. This sequence encodes CASSVGVQGGGDEQYF.

This sequence joins TRBV18 and TRBJ2-7; TRBD1 agrees at 10 bases. Losses at the gene ends were 3 bases for V and 6 bases for J; bases not matched to a gene: 5. The CDR3 loop spans 14 amino acids. Germline V gives CDR1 KGHSH, CDR2 LQKENI. CDR3: CASSPSGTGAEQYF. CDR3 nucleotides: TGTGCCAGCTCACCGTCCGGGACAGGGGCCGAGCAGTACTTC.

The chain has TRBV30 and TRBJ2-5; TRBD2 aligns across 11 bases. Trimming cost V 2 bases and J 0 bases; bases outside gene matches: 17. The CDR3 has 20 amino acids. The germline CDR1 and CDR2 sequences are GTSNPN and SVGIG (reference sequence). CDR3 loop: CAWSSSGTSGTLRYQETQYF. For the CDR3, the DNA is TGTGCCTGGAGTTCATCCGGGACTAGCGGAACCTTAAGGTACCAAGAGACCCAGTACTTC.

V usage is TRBV24-1 and J usage is TRBJ2-1; TRBD2 aligns across 13 bases. CDR3 size: 19 residues. V trimming: 3 bases; J trimming: 0 bases; junction bases outside the gene matches: 7. CDR1 KGHDR and CDR2 SFDVKD come from the germline V gene. For the CDR3, the DNA is TGTGCCACCAGTGATGCGACCTGGACTAGCGGGAGCTCCTACAATGAGCAGTTCTTC. Protein sequence: CATSDATWTSGSSYNEQFF.

The genes are TRBV6-6 and TRBJ2-7; 7 bases map to TRBD2. The CDR3 totals 15 residues. V lost 6 bases to trimming and J lost 5 bases; unmatched junction nucleotides: 13. Germline V gene data show CDR1 as MNHNY and CDR2 as SVGAGI (reference sequence). CDR3 residues: CASRDWGGEKNEQYF. In nucleotides, the CDR3 is TGTGCCAGCAGGGACTGGGGGGGAGAGAAGAACGAGCAGTACTTC.

The chain couples TRBV21-1 to TRBJ2-7; the tabulated D call, TRBD2, remains unverified against the DNA. TRBV21-1 is tagged as a pseudogene. The CDR3 covers 12 residues. The CDR3 region is CASPRGADEQYF. The CDR3 DNA follows: TGTGCCAGCCCCCGGGGGGCTGACGAGCAGTACTTC.

This clone was observed once. This sequence joins TRBV5-6 and TRBJ2-7; no clear D gene. This CDR3 region has 15 residues. Per the germline V gene, CDR1 is SGHDT and CDR2 is YYEEEE. The V end lost 0 bases, the J end lost 6 bases, and 16 bases lay between the germline ends. This chain's CDR3 is CASSLGGVFAREQYF. The CDR3 nucleotides are TGTGCCAGCAGCTTGGGTGGAGTTTTCGCTCGCGAGCAGTACTTC.

This clone was counted a few times. The chain carries TRBV5-1 and TRBJ2-1; 9 bases are shared with TRBD1. The CDR3 has 15 residues. V shed 0 bases and J 7 bases; nucleotides not matched to a gene: 5. Per the germline V gene, CDR1 is SGHRS and CDR2 is YFSETQ. In DNA, the CDR3 is TGCGCCAGCAGCTTGGAAGGACAGGGGATAAATGAGCAGTTCTTC. Its protein is CASSLEGQGINEQFF.

The chain has TRBV6-5 and TRBJ2-2, with TRBD2 matching over 8 bases. The CDR3 length is 15 residues. Germline V gives CDR1 MNHEY, CDR2 SVGAGI. The ends lost 8 bases at V and 0 bases at J; junction bases unmatched: 5. The CDR3 coding sequence is TGTGCCAGCGGTACCGGGGGGGCGAACACCGGGGAGCTGTTTTTT. It is translated as CASGTGGANTGELFF.

V gene TRBV19 combines with J gene TRBJ2-1; 7 nucleotides agree with TRBD2. CDR3 length: 13 residues. Germline CDR1 LNHDA, CDR2 SQIVND (reference sequence). Trimming took 3 bases from V and 12 from J; bases not matched to a gene: 8. The CDR3 DNA reads as TGTGCCAGTAGTATTGCTGCGACGGGAGGGCAGTTCTTC. This translates into CASSIAATGGQFF.

The chain uses TRBV2 and TRBJ2-1; unclear D gene. Germline CDR1 reads SNHLY; CDR2 reads FYNNEI. The CDR3 loop spans 14 amino acids. V dropped 2 bases and J dropped 10 bases, with 15 bases sitting between them. This CDR3 is CASSELVLASEQFF. CDR3 DNA sequence: TGTGCCAGCAGTGAACTTGTCTTAGCTTCGGAGCAGTTCTTC.

The chain combines TRBV15 with TRBJ1-3; no reliable D call. Trimming pared 0 bases from V and 2 bases from J, leaving 8 bases between. The length of the CDR3 is 15 residues. CDR1 is LNHNV, CDR2 YYDKDF, per germline (reference sequence). CDR3 in amino acids: CATSRDRVPGNTIYF. CDR3 nucleotides: TGTGCCACCAGCAGAGATCGGGTCCCTGGAAACACCATATATTTT.

About this clone itself: Other DNA sequences within the sample encode an identical CDR3. The chain couples TRBV5-6 to TRBJ1-1, with TRBD1 matching over 7 bases. Per the germline V gene, CDR1 is SGHDT and CDR2 is YYEEEE. The CDR3 runs 16 residues. V trimming: 1 base; J trimming: 2 bases; junction bases outside the gene matches: 8. The CDR3 nucleotides are TGTGCCAGCAGCTTGCACGGGCAGGGGGGCAACACTGAAGCTTTCTTT. Its translation is CASSLHGQGGNTEAFF. The whole variable domain, remainder taken from reference TRBV5-6 and TRBJ1-1, is DAGVTQSPTHLIKTRGQQVTLRCSPKSGHDTVSWYQQALGQGPQFIFQYYEEEERQRGNFPDRFSGHQFPNYSSELNVNALLLGDSALYLCASSLHGQGGNTEAFFGQGTRLTVV.

V and J are TRBV4-1 and TRBJ1-3, with 7 bases that match TRBD1. V lost 0 bases and J lost 4; bases outside the gene matches: 6. The germline V gene has CDR1 MGHRA and CDR2 YSYEKL. This CDR3 has 16 amino acids. In DNA, the CDR3 is TGCGCCAGCAGCCAAGATGAGGGGGCGAGGGGAAACACCATATATTTT. Translation: CASSQDEGARGNTIYF.